Each of the 30 T cell receptor beta chains below was sequenced from the same sample in a study of CD8 T cells in ankylosing spondylitis. Study-wide results and limits: Typical of ankylosing spondylitis blood, it appeared, was a TCR beta motif of about eight highly homologous variants.

One entry per CDR3 protein, called by TCRdb with MiXCR from the 5' RACE reads. Of 650,000 to 800,000 distinct CDR3 sequences detected, 15% to 20% appear once; the ten largest clones hold under 20%. These receptors lack a known antigen. Sequencing used blood, either unsorted or a sorted T cell fraction (not recorded which). The receptors were gathered from a male donor with ankylosing spondylitis.

There are many counts of this clonotype. The rearrangement links TRBV4-1 to TRBJ2-2; weak D call: TRBD1 (6 bases). CDR3 length: 13 amino acids. The germline CDR1 and CDR2 sequences are MGHRA and YSYEKL. Trimming took 6 bases from V and 6 from J, leaving 11 bases between them. CDR3: CASSSRGAGELFF. CDR3 in DNA: TGCGCCAGCAGTTCCAGGGGTGCCGGGGAGCTGTTTTTT.

This clonotype was picked up a small number of times. The chain recombines TRBV21-1 with TRBJ1-3; the table assigns TRBD1, which was not confirmed against the DNA. TRBV21-1 is flagged as a pseudogene. CDR3 length: 16 amino acids. CDR3: CASSNGTGGARDTIYF. The CDR3 nucleotides read TGTGCCAGCAGCAACGGGACAGGGGGCGCGAGGGACACCATATATTTT.

The CDR3 nucleotides are TGTGCCACCAGCGCCGCTAGCGGGAGTTTCAATGAGCAGTTCTTC. It encodes CATSAASGSFNEQFF. The chain is built from TRBV24-1 and TRBJ2-1; the match to TRBD2 covers 10 bases. The CDR3 totals 15 residues. After removal of 7 bases from V and 6 bases from J, the junction contained 8 bases not matched to a gene. CDR1 and CDR2 from the germline V gene are KGHDR and SFDVKD.

This rearrangement joins TRBV12-3 or TRBV12-4 to TRBJ2-2; TRBD2 aligns across 9 bases. The V segment lost 6 bases and the J segment 7 bases; nucleotides outside the gene matches: 9. The CDR3 is 15 residues long. Here the CDR3 reads CASRHQAGGDGELFF. DNA of the CDR3: TGTGCCAGCAGGCACCAAGCGGGAGGTGACGGGGAGCTGTTTTTT.

This clonotype was recorded a few times. The gene calls are TRBV24-1 and TRBJ1-1; possibly TRBD1 for D (5 bases). Between the trimmed V and J ends, which lost 1 base and 1 base, there was a span of 15 bases. Germline assignment: CDR1 KGHDR and CDR2 SFDVKD. The CDR3 consists of 17 residues. The chain's CDR3 is CATSDLGRERGNTEAFF. The CDR3 DNA reads as TGTGCCACCAGTGATTTAGGGAGGGAGAGGGGGAACACTGAAGCTTTCTTT.

J is TRBJ2-5 and V is TRBV6-1; a weak D match, TRBD2 (5 bases). V lost 11 bases, J lost 0 bases, and 16 bases lay in between. The CDR3 runs 14 residues. Looked up from germline, CDR1 is MNHNS and CDR2 is SASEGT. The CDR3 bases are TGTGCCGCCTCGGGAAAGGAGTACCAAGAGACCCAGTACTTC. It encodes CAASGKEYQETQYF.

The chain uses TRBV12-3 or TRBV12-4 and TRBJ2-7; possible D gene TRBD2, 7 bases. The CDR3 spans 18 residues. Trimming shortened V by 0 bases and J by 6 bases, and 24 bases separated the two germline ends. CDR3 region: CASSLARGRQPFESEQYF. CDR3 nucleotide sequence: TGTGCCAGCAGTTTAGCGCGGGGGCGACAGCCCTTTGAGAGCGAGCAGTACTTC.

This clonotype was counted ten times or more. The rearrangement uses TRBV6-5 and TRBJ1-1, with D perhaps TRBD1 (5 bases). Trimming shortened V by 2 bases and J by 0 bases, and 7 bases separated the two germline ends. CDR1 is MNHEY and CDR2 is SVGAGI in the germline V gene. This CDR3 comprises 14 residues. CDR3: CASSYDRVNTEAFF. DNA for the CDR3: TGTGCCAGCAGTTACGACAGAGTGAACACTGAAGCTTTCTTT.

This clonotype was found a few times. The chain carries TRBV7-9 and TRBJ2-3; no firm D call. V gave up 2 bases and J gave up 5 bases, with 8 bases separating them. Germline-derived CDR1 and CDR2 are SEHNR and FQNEAQ (reference sequence). The CDR3 runs to 13 residues. CDR3 sequence (DNA): TGTGCCAGCAGCTTAATGGCCCAAGATACGCAGTATTTT. The encoded protein is CASSLMAQDTQYF.

This clonotype appeared a few times. The chain combines TRBV7-9 with TRBJ2-3; 8 bases match TRBD2. Germline lookup yields CDR1 SEHNR and CDR2 FQNEAQ (reference sequence). The CDR3 is made up of 15 amino acids. Unmatched junction bases numbered 4, after V lost 1 base and J lost 4 bases. DNA for the CDR3: TGTGCCAGCAGCTTAGTAGTAGCGGGGCCAGATACGCAGTATTTT. Residues: CASSLVVAGPDTQYF.

This clonotype has just a few counts. This chain links TRBV12-3 or TRBV12-4 with TRBJ1-6; D gene uncertain. CDR3 size: 16 residues. The germline V and J ends were trimmed by 5 bases and 6 bases, with 17 bases remaining between them. The CDR3 region has the DNA TGTGCCAGCAGTCCAAACACAGCAGCCTCTAATTCACCCCTCCACTTT. As protein: CASSPNTAASNSPLHF.

The genes are TRBV27 and TRBJ2-1; 8 bases agree with TRBD2. This CDR3 comprises 14 residues. The germline V gene encodes CDR1 MNHEY and CDR2 SMNVEV (reference sequence). The V segment lost 7 bases and the J segment 2 bases; nucleotides outside the gene matches: 4. CDR3 sequence: CASTPSGPYNEQFF. CDR3 DNA: TGTGCCAGCACGCCTAGCGGGCCCTACAATGAGCAGTTCTTC.

The chain carries TRBV4-3 and TRBJ1-5; D remains ambiguous. Germline values: CDR1 LGHNA, CDR2 YSLEER. Trimming pared 1 base from V and 5 bases from J, leaving 12 bases between. This CDR3 has 15 residues. This CDR3 is CASSQVWGDHQPQHF. CDR3 nucleotide sequence: TGCGCCAGCAGCCAAGTTTGGGGAGATCATCAGCCCCAGCATTTT.

V is TRBV2 and J is TRBJ1-6; 7 bases align to TRBD1. This CDR3 comprises 14 residues. The V gene end was trimmed by 6 bases and the J gene end by 5 bases; junction bases not matched to a gene: 4. CDR1 SNHLY and CDR2 FYNNEI come from the germline V gene. The CDR3 DNA follows: TGTGCCAGCAGGAGGGGGCGCGATAATTCACCCCTCCACTTT. Translation gives CASRRGRDNSPLHF.

This clonotype was seen only once. The chain has TRBV12-3 or TRBV12-4 and TRBJ2-1; possibly TRBD1 or TRBD2 for D (5 bases each). The CDR3 contains 17 residues. V lost 6 bases, J lost 0 bases, and 18 bases lay in between. CDR3 DNA: TGTGCCAGCAGCTCGCGAGGGGAACTTAGCTCCTACAATGAGCAGTTCTTC. Translation: CASSSRGELSSYNEQFF.

In this sample, this clonotype turned up a few times. V and J are TRBV18 and TRBJ1-1; D uncertain. CDR3 length: 15 amino acids. The V and J ends lost 1 base and 4 bases respectively, with 13 bases between them. CDR1 is KGHSH, CDR2 LQKENI, per germline. Here the CDR3 DNA reads TGTGCCAGCTCACCACTTCCAGAAGGGAGCACTGAAGCTTTCTTT. Its translation is CASSPLPEGSTEAFF.

The rearrangement uses TRBV20-1 and TRBJ2-2; the D gene could be TRBD1 or TRBD2 (5 bases each). V was cut by 3 bases and J by 0 bases, with 8 bases left in between. This CDR3 comprises 14 residues. Per the germline V gene, CDR1 is DFQATT and CDR2 is SNEGSKA (reference sequence). CDR3 sequence: CSARGVANTGELFF. DNA of the CDR3: TGCAGTGCTAGGGGGGTCGCGAACACCGGGGAGCTGTTTTTT.

The J gene is TRBJ2-1, the V gene TRBV12-3 or TRBV12-4, with D hard to call. The CDR3 contains 11 residues. V was pared by 6 bases and J by 9 bases, with 9 bases between. Here the CDR3 DNA reads TGTGCCAGCAGCATCCACGGTGAGCAGTTCTTC. Its protein is CASSIHGEQFF.

The table lists this clonotype with many counts. The chain employs TRBV6-2 or TRBV6-3 and TRBJ2-3; D gene uncertain. V dropped 5 bases and J dropped 2 bases, with 8 bases sitting between them. Germline V gene lookup returns CDR1 MNHEY and CDR2 SVGEGT. This CDR3 comprises 13 residues. Here the CDR3 DNA reads TGTGCCAGCAGTGACCCTAACACAGATACGCAGTATTTT. Translation gives CASSDPNTDTQYF.

This clonotype has a handful of counts. V and J are TRBV5-1 and TRBJ1-1; D remains unclear. The CDR3 consists of 14 residues. V lost 0 bases, J lost 6 bases, and 12 bases lay in between. CDR1 and CDR2 from the germline V gene are SGHRS and YFSETQ. CDR3 loop: CASSLVFTNSEAFF. The CDR3 nucleotides read TGCGCCAGCAGCTTGGTGTTTACAAACTCTGAAGCTTTCTTT.

The V call is TRBV30, the J call TRBJ1-1, with D tentatively TRBD1 (6 bases). V dropped 5 bases and J dropped 1 base, with 8 bases sitting between them. Germline V gene lookup returns CDR1 GTSNPN and CDR2 SVGIG (reference sequence). This CDR3 region has 12 residues. Here the CDR3 DNA reads TGTGCCTGGGGACAGTGGAACACTGAAGCTTTCTTT. It is translated as CAWGQWNTEAFF.

This clonotype was picked up a small number of times. The chain uses TRBV29-1 and TRBJ1-1; D perhaps matches TRBD1 (6 bases). Germline values: CDR1 SQVTM, CDR2 ANQGSEA. This CDR3 contains 14 residues. Deletions cut 1 base from V and 3 bases from J, with 12 bases between. This chain's CDR3 is CSVEVGARDTEAFF. CDR3 coding DNA: TGCAGCGTTGAAGTGGGGGCCAGGGACACTGAAGCTTTCTTT.

This clonotype showed up many times. J is TRBJ2-3 and V is TRBV20-1; 8 bases are a match to TRBD2. Losses at the gene ends were 1 base for V and 3 bases for J; bases not matched to a gene: 0. Germline CDR1 DFQATT, CDR2 SNEGSKA (reference sequence). CDR3 length: 13 residues. The CDR3 DNA reads TGCAGTGCTAGAGGCGGGGGGACAGATACGCAGTATTTT. Its translation: CSARGGGTDTQYF.

Only a few counts were recorded for this clonotype. As DNA, the CDR3 is TGCGCCAGCAGCTCGCCGGGGTACCATCAGCCCCAGCATTTT. Translating gives CASSSPGYHQPQHF. This sequence joins TRBV5-1 and TRBJ1-5; D unresolved. The germline gives CDR1 SGHRS, CDR2 YFSETQ. Trimming shortened V by 3 bases and J by 5 bases, and 12 bases separated the two germline ends. The CDR3 is made up of 14 amino acids. Full variable domain (rest looked up from reference TRBV5-1 and TRBJ1-5): KAGVTQTPRYLIKTRGQQVTLSCSPISGHRSVSWYQQTPGQGLQFLFEYFSETQRNKGNFPGRFSGRQFSNSRSEMNVSTLELGDSALYLCASSSPGYHQPQHFGDGTRLSIL.

V usage is TRBV5-1 and J usage is TRBJ1-1; possible D gene TRBD1, 5 bases. Trimming left V 1 base short and J 4 bases short, with 14 bases between. The CDR3 is 15 residues long. Germline lookup yields CDR1 SGHRS and CDR2 YFSETQ. The CDR3 region has the DNA TGCGCCAGCAGCTTGCTAATAGGGACGGGCACTGAAGCTTTCTTT. Translated, it gives CASSLLIGTGTEAFF.

The V call is TRBV20-1, the J call TRBJ2-1; D possibly uses TRBD1 or TRBD2 (7 bases each). CDR3 length: 13 amino acids. Germline assignment: CDR1 DFQATT and CDR2 SNEGSKA (reference sequence). Between the trimmed V and J ends, which lost 1 base and 12 bases, there was a span of 16 bases. The DNA for the CDR3 is TGCAGTGCTAGAGTCAGGGGGGGCCCGGGGCAGTTCTTC. This encodes CSARVRGGPGQFF.

This clonotype was seen just once. This chain uses TRBV2 with TRBJ1-5, with D perhaps matching TRBD1 (6 bases). Trimming removed 10 bases at V and 6 bases at J, with 16 bases between. The CDR3 is 13 amino acids. Per germline, CDR1 SNHLY and CDR2 FYNNEI. The CDR3 loop is CAIGGGQGQPQHF. DNA of the CDR3: TGTGCCATCGGGGGGGGGCAGGGTCAGCCCCAGCATTTT.

In this sample, this clonotype turned up a few times. The genes are TRBV12-3 or TRBV12-4 and TRBJ2-1, with D uncertain. The CDR3 spans 14 residues. The V end was cut by 6 bases, the J end by 6 bases, with 15 bases between. In DNA, the CDR3 is TGTGCCAGCAGGCCCGCTGTGCAAGGCAATGAGCAGTTCTTC. Translating it yields CASRPAVQGNEQFF.

This clonotype was found a few times. The CDR3 here is CSARDLAGGAEARGYTF. As DNA, the CDR3 is TGCAGTGCTAGAGATTTGGCAGGGGGCGCGGAGGCGAGGGGCTACACCTTC. The rearrangement joins TRBV20-1 to TRBJ1-2; 8 nucleotides align to TRBD1. The length of the CDR3 is 17 residues. Germline CDR1 and CDR2: DFQATT and SNEGSKA (reference sequence). Trimming cost V 0 bases and J 8 bases; bases outside gene matches: 17.

This clonotype was counted between two and nine times. For the CDR3, the DNA is TGTGCCAGCAGCTTAGGTTGGGGTACAGATACGCAGTATTTT. Its protein is CASSLGWGTDTQYF. The chain joins TRBV7-9 to TRBJ2-3; D ambiguous. The CDR3 totals 14 residues. Germline values: CDR1 SEHNR, CDR2 FQNEAQ (reference sequence). The V end lost 1 base, the J end lost 3 bases, and 8 bases lay between the germline ends.